These 20 T cell receptor beta chains were all obtained from the same sample, sequenced in a study of T-cell reconstitution after alpha-beta-depleted transplantation in children. Preparing the TCRbeta library involved the use of unique molecular identifiers. TCRdb processed the PCR reads anew with MiXCR; each CDR3 protein has one entry. The data show roughly 170,000 distinct CDR3 sequences, roughly 7.5% seen once. The specimen was PBMCs from the stem cell graft donor, collected from the stem cell graft. Every receptor here comes from a human donor who donated a stem cell graft to a child with Wiskott-Aldrich syndrome.

This clonotype was picked up many times. The chain is built from TRBV12-3 or TRBV12-4 and TRBJ2-2, with D uncertain. V lost 3 bases, J lost 4 bases, and 18 bases lay in between. The CDR3 covers 17 residues. CDR3 nucleotides: TGTGCCAGCAGTTTGGGTAGGATTGGGCGGACCACCGGGGAGCTGTTTTTT. Encoded protein: CASSLGRIGRTTGELFF.

A few counts support this clonotype. The CDR3 spells CASSGLLRGGYTF. The CDR3 DNA reads TGTGCCAGCAGTGGATTATTAAGAGGAGGCTACACCTTC. The rearrangement joins TRBV14 to TRBJ1-2; D is unclear. This CDR3 has 13 amino acids. Trimming pared 6 bases from V and 8 bases from J, leaving 16 bases between. Germline values: CDR1 SGHDN, CDR2 FVKESK.

The CDR3 coding sequence is TGCAGTGCAGAACTACTAGCGGGAGGTCACAATGAGCAGTTCTTC. Its translation is CSAELLAGGHNEQFF. This rearrangement joins TRBV20-1 to TRBJ2-1, with 12 bases matching TRBD2. The CDR3 contains 15 residues. V lost 6 bases, J lost 5 bases, and 8 bases stayed unmatched. In germline, CDR1 is DFQATT, CDR2 SNEGSKA (reference sequence).

This clonotype was recorded many times. The V and J genes are TRBV6-1 and TRBJ1-2, with D unclear. The germline V gene encodes CDR1 MNHNS and CDR2 SASEGT. The CDR3 sequence is 14 residues long. Between the trimmed V and J ends, which lost 1 base and 8 bases, there was a span of 14 bases. CDR3 bases: TGTGCCAGCAGTGAAGTAGGCAGCCGCGTGGGCTACACCTTC. Translated, it gives CASSEVGSRVGYTF.

This clonotype was detected many times. The V and J genes are TRBV11-3 and TRBJ2-1, with 8 bases fitting TRBD2. This CDR3 spans 17 amino acids. Per the germline V gene, CDR1 is SGHNT and CDR2 is YENEEA. V lost 0 bases to trimming and J lost 7 bases; unmatched junction nucleotides: 11. The CDR3 sequence is CASSLDKGLAGRNEQFF. As DNA, the CDR3 is TGTGCCAGCAGCTTAGATAAAGGATTAGCGGGGAGGAATGAGCAGTTCTTC.

This clonotype occurred many times. The rearrangement links TRBV29-1 to TRBJ1-4; D ambiguous. The CDR3 consists of 13 residues. Trimming took off 7 bases at V and 7 bases at J, with 16 bases between the two ends. Germline assignment: CDR1 SQVTM and CDR2 ANQGSEA. In nucleotides, the CDR3 is TGCAGCGCCCGAACGGGAGTGGGTGAAAAACTGTTTTTT. Translated: CSARTGVGEKLFF.

At least ten counts were recorded for this clonotype. The CDR3 reads CASSLETGVNTEAFF. The CDR3, as DNA: TGTGCCAGCAGTTTAGAAACGGGGGTGAACACTGAAGCTTTCTTT. The genes are TRBV12-3 or TRBV12-4 and TRBJ1-1; D is possibly TRBD1 (5 bases). This CDR3 region has 15 residues. Trimming stripped 1 base from V and 0 bases from J, with 9 bases between.

Only a few counts were recorded for this clonotype. The chain joins TRBV27 to TRBJ1-4; D may be TRBD1 (5 bases). CDR1 and CDR2 (germline): MNHEY, SMNVEV (reference sequence). V was trimmed by 6 bases and J by 8 bases, leaving 16 bases between them. The CDR3 covers 14 residues. CDR3 amino acids: CASSNRYGAEKLFF. The CDR3 bases are TGTGCCAGCAGCAATAGATACGGGGCCGAAAAACTGTTTTTT.

This clonotype has ten or more counts. The chain uses TRBV7-8 and TRBJ2-5, with TRBD2 matching 12 bases. The V gene's germline CDR1 is SGHVS and CDR2 FQNEAQ. The junction had 4 bases not matched to a gene; V was cut back by 1 base and J by 1 base. The CDR3 runs 17 residues. CDR3 nucleotide sequence: TGTGCCAGCAGCTTAGAACTAGCGGGGGGATTCCAAGAGACCCAGTACTTC. Amino acid sequence: CASSLELAGGFQETQYF.

This clonotype appeared many times. The rearrangement joins TRBV5-6 to TRBJ1-6; 7 nucleotides agree with TRBD1. Germline CDR1 is SGHDT and CDR2 is YYEEEE. The CDR3 spans 15 residues. V lost 3 bases and J lost 4; bases outside the gene matches: 4. CDR3 nucleotides: TGTGCCAGCAGCTCCGGGACAGCTTATAATTCACCCCTCCACTTT. This gives the protein CASSSGTAYNSPLHF.

This clonotype was seen many times. This CDR3 reads CASQRGGTGELFF. CDR3 DNA sequence: TGCGCCAGCCAGAGGGGAGGGACCGGGGAGCTGTTTTTT. V usage is TRBV4-3 and J usage is TRBJ2-2; TRBD2 matches 7 bases. CDR3 size: 13 residues. V shed 8 bases, J shed 5 bases, and the junction held 5 bases outside the gene matches. Germline V gene lookup returns CDR1 LGHNA and CDR2 YSLEER.

This clonotype was detected many times. The gene calls are TRBV30 and TRBJ2-7, with D possibly TRBD1 on 6 matching bases. Germline V gene data show CDR1 as GTSNPN and CDR2 as SVGIG (reference sequence). V gave up 8 bases and J gave up 5 bases, with 19 bases separating them. This CDR3 has 13 residues. The CDR3 sequence: CARSTGPGNEQYF. In DNA, the CDR3 is TGTGCCAGATCGACAGGCCCGGGGAACGAGCAGTACTTC.

This clonotype appeared many times. The chain carries TRBV20-1 and TRBJ2-3; D is possibly TRBD1 (5 bases). This CDR3 spans 13 amino acids. The V gene's germline CDR1 is DFQATT and CDR2 SNEGSKA (reference sequence). V was trimmed by 2 bases and J by 2 bases, leaving 8 bases between them. CDR3 DNA sequence: TGCAGTGCTAGAACTGGGGCCACAGATACGCAGTATTTT. This codes for CSARTGATDTQYF.

Worth noting for this clonotype: A much larger clonotype is one base distant, so this may be a read error. The V and J genes are TRBV25-1 and TRBJ2-7; D gene uncertain. Germline V lookup: CDR1 MGHDK, CDR2 SYGVNS. V gave up 2 bases and J gave up 5 bases, with 4 bases separating them. CDR3 size: 11 residues. CDR3 coding DNA: TGTGCCAGCAGTGAACCCCACGAGCAGTACTTC. This translates into CASSEPHEQYF.

The chain has TRBV4-3 and TRBJ2-2, with D perhaps TRBD2 (5 bases). The CDR3 sequence is 13 residues long. Germline-derived CDR1 and CDR2 are LGHNA and YSLEER. V was trimmed by 2 bases and J by 6 bases, leaving 7 bases between them. The CDR3 region has the DNA TGCGCCAGCAGCCAAACAGCGGCCGGGGAGCTGTTTTTT. It encodes CASSQTAAGELFF.

This clonotype was counted only a few times. The chain uses TRBV14 and TRBJ2-5; D is unclear. The germline CDR1 and CDR2 sequences are SGHDN and FVKESK. CDR3 length: 14 residues. Trimming removed 1 base from V and 9 bases from J, with 15 bases in between. The CDR3 sequence is CASSQVMGSRAQYF. In DNA form, the CDR3 reads TGTGCCAGCAGCCAAGTGATGGGCTCCCGGGCCCAGTACTTC.

This clonotype came up many times. The V and J genes are TRBV24-1 and TRBJ2-2; D is undetermined. This CDR3 comprises 12 residues. Germline V gene lookup returns CDR1 KGHDR and CDR2 SFDVKD. V was shortened by 7 bases and J by 1 base, with 3 bases between the two germline ends. CDR3 sequence reads: CATRQNTGELFF. CDR3 nucleotide sequence: TGTGCCACCAGGCAGAACACCGGGGAGCTGTTTTTT.

This clonotype came up many times. The chain joins TRBV12-3 or TRBV12-4 to TRBJ2-7, with TRBD2 matching 9 bases. The CDR3 sequence is 14 residues long. J was trimmed by 3 bases and V by 6 bases; bases with no gene match: 6. For the CDR3, the DNA is TGTGCCAGCAGCCCTGTTAGCGGGAGCTACGAGCAGTACTTC. Protein: CASSPVSGSYEQYF.

This clonotype appeared many times. The chain employs TRBV7-8 and TRBJ1-2; 7 bases align to TRBD1. The CDR3 runs 14 residues. Germline CDR1 and CDR2: SGHVS and FQNEAQ. J gave up 8 bases and V 1 base, and 7 bases lay outside the gene matches. In DNA, the CDR3 is TGTGCCAGCAGCTTAGACAGGGGTGTGCGAGGCTACACCTTC. The encoded protein is CASSLDRGVRGYTF.

This clonotype came up many times. The gene calls are TRBV6-1 and TRBJ2-3, with D unclear. Trimming shortened V by 6 bases and J by 2 bases, and 15 bases separated the two germline ends. The germline CDR1 and CDR2 sequences are MNHNS and SASEGT. This CDR3 is 15 amino acids long. CDR3 DNA sequence: TGTGCCAGCAGACGAAAAAAGGGCCCCACAGATACGCAGTATTTT. This gives the protein CASRRKKGPTDTQYF.